These T cell receptor beta chains were read from a single sample in a study of blood T cell repertoires in COVID-19. Data came from immunoSEQ multiplex PCR; TCRdb stores just in-frame clones and leaves some out. The data contain about 190,000 clones, approximately 88% of them singletons. The sample comprised peripheral blood. These TCRs come from a man aged 40-49 years with acute or convalescent COVID-19. Both conserved end residues are part of each CDR3. Fields, in order: V gene, J gene, CDR3 protein.

TRBV5-4	TRBJ2-5	CASSQSSGGVSKQETQYF
TRBV9	TRBJ2-2	CASSVEGLFSGELFF
TRBV6-1	TRBJ1-1	CASSEARTSTEAFF
TRBV19	TRBJ2-3	CASRDRSISTDTQYF
TRBV13	TRBJ2-3	CASSWIVGGTDTQYF
TRBV7-9	TRBJ1-1	CASSQKRTGEAFF
TRBV2	TRBJ2-7	CASSERRGEYYEQYF
TRBV28	TRBJ1-2	CASSRQLVYGYTF
TRBV7-2	TRBJ2-3	CASSLASGVRTDTQYF
TRBV5-1	TRBJ2-7	CASSYDTGSSYEQYF
TRBV6-6	TRBJ2-1	CASTGTGDNEQFF
TRBV4-1	TRBJ1-2	CASSQELTGNYGYTF
TRBV7-8	TRBJ1-2	CASSLGARGWDGYTF
TRBV4-2	TRBJ1-2	CASSQDRLSNYGYTF
TRBV7-9	TRBJ1-2	CASSDRDRLYGYTF
TRBV3-1/TRBV3-2	TRBJ2-3	CASSNVKRGSTDTQYF
TRBV6-5	TRBJ1-1	CASSHTPGNTEAFF
TRBV12-5	TRBJ2-3	CASGLVVGDTLTDTQYF
TRBV7-2	TRBJ2-7	CASSLAAAGAFYEQYF
TRBV24-1	TRBJ1-5	CATSGTGQPSQPQHF
TRBV18	TRBJ1-1	CASHMEGGTEAFF
TRBV5-4	TRBJ2-2	CASSLDRENTGELFF
TRBV10-1	TRBJ1-1	CASRPDRANTEAFF
TRBV2	TRBJ1-2	CASSDRDGYTF
TRBV7-2	TRBJ2-3	CASSLTSGAADTQYF
TRBV18	TRBJ1-1	CASSQRAPNTEAFF
TRBV24-1	TRBJ2-2	CATSSLSDTLGTGELFF
TRBV5-6	TRBJ2-3	CASSFVLASTDTQYF
TRBV30	TRBJ1-5	CAWSTGSNQPQHF
TRBV12-3/TRBV12-4	TRBJ1-1	CATRLGEGTEAFF
TRBV6-4	TRBJ2-3	CASSEVAAGDTQYF
TRBV13	TRBJ1-2	CASVELTGGYTF
TRBV15	TRBJ1-4	CATSREGVGRNEKLFF
TRBV7-2	TRBJ1-5	CASSKQGIQPQHF
TRBV6-5	TRBJ1-5	CASSGQNPSNQPQHF
TRBV9	TRBJ2-7	CASSVGGQRYEQYF
TRBV19	TRBJ2-4	CASSPGGAASIAKNIQYF
TRBV11-3	TRBJ2-2	CASSLGSERQGYTGELFF
TRBV6-5	TRBJ1-4	CASSSEGRGEEKLFF
TRBV11-3	TRBJ2-7	CASSSTNSYEQYF
TRBV19	TRBJ1-6	CASSIDLERVNSPLHF
TRBV11-3	TRBJ2-4	CASSSGQQNIQYF
TRBV18	TRBJ1-2	CASSPAKGQASYGYTF
TRBV7-9	TRBJ2-2	CASSLTRRQENTGELFF
TRBV2	TRBJ1-5	CASSGRGARNQPQHF
TRBV5-1	TRBJ2-2	CASSLVQGAGTGELFF
TRBV5-6	TRBJ2-5	CASSLAGGPTQYF
TRBV5-4	TRBJ2-6	CASSSGGSGANVLTF
TRBV18	TRBJ2-2	CASSFPTGGTAGELFF
TRBV7-2	TRBJ1-2	CASSLGRTGTNYGYTF